A selection of T cell receptor beta chains follows, all from one sample in a study of technical replicates of blood from a handful of donors. The repertoire was sequenced with immunoSEQ multiplex PCR; TCRdb's copy has only in-frame clones and lacks some. The sample shows 51,000 or so clones, 80% to 95% of them seen only once. The sample taken for sequencing was PBMCs. Receptors originate from a human donor in good health. Some clones in this sample may be carry-over from other donors' samples. Each CDR3 is given with its conserved first and last residue. The order of the fields is V gene, D gene, CDR3 protein. The D gene is left open where the match is weak.

>TRBV7-9|.
CASSLLLDTVTAFF
>TRBV2|TRBD1
CASSRDSIFTDTQYF
>TRBV15|TRBD2
CATSSIGLVLETQYF
>TRBV6-5|.
CASSYSGGWGTEAFF
>TRBV25-1|TRBD1
CASSDQDRSYEQYF
>TRBV12-5|TRBD1
CASGLDTIQGGLTEAFF
>TRBV4-1|TRBD1
CASSQVDRTNTEAFF
>TRBV4-1|TRBD1
CASSQVGQAYEQYF
>TRBV5-4|TRBD2
CASSLGGGVYSYEQYF
>TRBV4-1|.
CASSQEGALNYGYTF
>TRBV7-9|.
CASSLDSSLQHF
>TRBV5-1|TRBD1
CASSPGDRVTDTQYF
>TRBV6-6|TRBD2
CASSQGLAGKETQYF
>TRBV19|.
CASSIDRYNEQFF
>TRBV7-2|.
CASRGPGKRDGYTF
>TRBV7-6|TRBD1
CASSSNLQGAGTGELFF
>TRBV5-1|TRBD2
CASSLGTSPYNEQFF
>TRBV7-2|TRBD2
CASRPSGRGGETQYF
>TRBV9|TRBD1
CASSDGQGSVYEQYF
>TRBV30|.
CAWMAGGGSYEQYF
>TRBV11-1|.
CASSLAPIGTDTQYF
>TRBV9|.
CASSVGGRGDTEAFF
>TRBV30|.
CAWTVGGIGAFF
>TRBV7-8|.
CASSLAPQMLNTEAFF
>TRBV7-9|.
CASSSWSSGGQEFF
>TRBV4-1|.
CASSTSPGSGNTIYF
>TRBV5-6|TRBD1
CASSPPGQGNYGYTF
>TRBV5-4|TRBD2
CASSRGPGGGELFF
>TRBV5-1|.
CASSLGGAGSTDTQYF
>TRBV19|TRBD1
CASSKTGTGIDQPQHF
>TRBV9|.
CASSVDSGEQYF
>TRBV7-6|TRBD2
CASSLGLAGVGEQFF
>TRBV12-5|TRBD1
CASGDHRGQPSYEQYF
>TRBV7-2|.
CASSLSGQQNTEAFF
>TRBV5-4|.
CASSLGGRGEQYF
>TRBV18|.
CASSPEGRAYEQYF
>TRBV30|.
CAWSVRDNQPQHF
>TRBV5-3|TRBD2
CARSLLAGDNKDNEQFF